The entry that follows covers one T cell receptor beta chain sequence. What it binds is not known. Germline CDR1 ENHRY, CDR2 SYGVKD. Germline trimming cut 5 bases from V and 3 bases from J; bases unmatched to any gene: 6. The length of the CDR3 is 14 residues. This entry belongs to a study of T cells after yellow fever vaccination. Study outcomes and limitations: The appearance of a small share of clonotypes in both CD4 and CD8 compartments was observed. Clones that expanded after primary vaccination mostly reappeared after the booster (around 96% CD4, 70% to 90% CD8). The secondary response showed a weaker magnitude and a faster peak, day 5 versus 15.

It was through 5'RACE template switching that TCR cDNA was made, with a universal primer site and UMIs added. TCRdb re-called the 5' RACE reads with MiXCR, one entry per CDR3 protein. Found here are hundreds of thousands of distinct CDR3 sequences, roughly a sixth of them singletons; the top ten hold about 18%. This specimen consisted of PBMCs, obtained before the yellow fever booster vaccination. The V and J genes are TRBV10-3 and TRBJ2-5, with 7 bases fitting TRBD1. The origin of this receptor is a man younger than 35 who received the YFV17D yellow fever vaccine. CDR3 loop: CAISPDGTEETQYF. CDR3 nucleotides: TGTGCCATCAGTCCCGATGGGACAGAAGAGACCCAGTACTTC.